The 25 T cell receptor beta chains below come from one sample, sequenced in a study of response to subunit inactivated influenza vaccine. TCRdb fed the RT-PCR reads into MiXCR, producing one record per CDR3 protein. The sample has about 520,000 distinct CDR3 sequences; over 9.5% are singletons. The material was PBMCs from blood, obtained about 6 weeks after vaccination. All receptors derive from a man in his fifties who received an inactivated influenza vaccine.

At least ten counts were recorded for this clonotype. Because the CDR3's place on the DNA is in doubt, the DNA is left out and the CDR3 is given as listed by TCRdb. V usage is TRBV12-3 or TRBV12-4 and J usage is TRBJ1-1; the table names TRBD1, a call not compared with the DNA. Inclusive of both ends, the CDR3 amounts to 13 amino acids. This CDR3 is CASSLGMGLEAFF.

This clonotype has just a few counts. The J gene is TRBJ2-1, the V gene TRBV6-5, with a tentative D call TRBD2 (6 bases). V was pared by 0 bases and J by 7 bases, with 16 bases between. CDR3 length: 16 residues. Germline V gene lookup returns CDR1 MNHEY and CDR2 SVGAGI. In DNA, the CDR3 is TGTGCCAGCAGTTACTCCAACGCGGGGCCAGGGAATGAGCAGTTCTTC. Its translation is CASSYSNAGPGNEQFF.

This clonotype was observed at least ten times. J is TRBJ2-7 and V is TRBV2; D unresolved. The CDR3 contains 13 residues. V dropped 4 bases and J dropped 1 base, with 8 bases sitting between them. CDR1 and CDR2 (germline): SNHLY, FYNNEI. In DNA form, the CDR3 reads TGTGCCAGCAGTGTGCAGGATTCCTACGAGCAGTACTTC. Translated: CASSVQDSYEQYF.

As regards this clonotype: The junction does not match germline at one end; this may be a read error. V and J are TRBV20-1 and TRBJ2-5; 11 bases are a match to TRBD1. The CDR3 length is 15 residues. Germline CDR1 reads DFQATT; CDR2 reads SNEGSKA (reference sequence). The DNA of the CDR3 is TGCAGTGCTAGGGGCAGGACAGGGGGCGAAGAGACCAAGTACTTC. Translated: CSARGRTGGEETKYF.

The chain recombines TRBV2 with TRBJ2-7, with no clear D. The CDR3 has 9 amino acids. Trimming took off 11 bases at V and 6 bases at J, with 8 bases between the two ends. CDR1 is SNHLY, CDR2 FYNNEI, per germline. DNA for the CDR3: TGTGCCTCAGAACCCGAGCAGTACTTC. Amino acids: CASEPEQYF.

The V call is TRBV7-9, the J call TRBJ2-2; D uncertain. Trimming removed 3 bases at V and 6 bases at J, with 5 bases between. The germline CDR1 and CDR2 sequences are SEHNR and FQNEAQ (reference sequence). This CDR3 has 12 amino acids. The CDR3 DNA sequence: TGTGCCAGCAGCTTTAGGGCCGGGGAGCTGTTTTTT. It is translated as CASSFRAGELFF.

This clonotype occurred a few times. A much more abundant neighbour one base away suggests this may be a read error. The chain has TRBV7-8 and TRBJ2-5, with 13 bases matching TRBD2. There are 16 residues in the CDR3. V dropped 3 bases and J dropped 5; count of bases not matched to a gene: 6. Germline V lookup: CDR1 SGHVS, CDR2 FQNEAQ. The CDR3 reads CASSFRTSGGGETQYF. CDR3 DNA: TGTGCCAGCAGCTTTCGGACTAGCGGGGGTGGGGAGACCCAGTACTTC.

This clonotype was found many times. The chain employs TRBV7-2 and TRBJ1-1, with D maybe TRBD1 (5 bases). The ends were cut back, 3 bases at V and 11 bases at J, with 16 bases in the middle. This CDR3 is built from 13 residues. CDR1 and CDR2 from the germline V gene are SGHTA and FQGNSA. CDR3 bases: TGTGCCAGCAGCTTTACGTGGGGCGAAGGGGCTTTCTTT. Translating gives CASSFTWGEGAFF. Based on the CDR3 plus reference TRBV7-2 and TRBJ1-1, the full variable domain is GAGVSQSPSNKVTEKGKDVELRCDPISGHTALYWYRQSLGQGLEFLIYFQGNSAPDKSGLPSDRFSAERTGGSVSTLTIQRTQQEDSAVYLCASSFTWGEGAFFGQGTRLTVV.

The chain couples TRBV2 to TRBJ1-6, with 8 positions matching TRBD1. The CDR3 consists of 15 residues. V lost 5 bases and J lost 9; bases outside the gene matches: 9. CDR1 and CDR2 from the germline V gene are SNHLY and FYNNEI. The CDR3 bases are TGTGCCAGCAGTCCCTTGGACAGGGCGGCTTCACCCCTCCACTTT. Translating gives CASSPLDRAASPLHF.

The chain recombines TRBV4-3 with TRBJ2-4; D is perhaps TRBD1 (6 bases). Trimming shortened V by 1 base and J by 5 bases, and 9 bases separated the two germline ends. This CDR3 spans 14 amino acids. Germline V gene data show CDR1 as LGHNA and CDR2 as YSLEER. Written as DNA, the CDR3 is TGCGCCAGCAGCCAAGCCGGGACACAAAACATTCAGTACTTC. It translates to CASSQAGTQNIQYF.

This clonotype was detected a few times. The chain uses TRBV20-1 and TRBJ2-7; D ambiguous. The V end lost 6 bases, the J end lost 0 bases, and 15 bases lay between the germline ends. There are 14 residues in the CDR3. In germline, CDR1 is DFQATT, CDR2 SNEGSKA (reference sequence). The DNA for the CDR3 is TGCAGTGCGCGGTCGTACAGCGTCTCCTACGAGCAGTACTTC. Its translation is CSARSYSVSYEQYF.

The rearrangement joins TRBV20-1 to TRBJ1-5; D is possibly TRBD1 (6 bases). V dropped 1 base and J dropped 1 base, with 8 bases sitting between them. CDR3 length: 14 amino acids. The germline V gene encodes CDR1 DFQATT and CDR2 SNEGSKA (reference sequence). CDR3 in amino acids: CSARGGASNQPQHF. CDR3 coding DNA: TGCAGTGCTAGAGGGGGGGCAAGCAATCAGCCCCAGCATTTT.

With regard to this clonotype: A much larger clone is a single base away; this may be a read error. The V call is TRBV12-3 or TRBV12-4, the J call TRBJ1-2, with a possible D match to TRBD1 (5 bases). The CDR3 is 13 residues long. Trimming cost V 1 base and J 6 bases, with 9 bases left between them. CDR3: CASSLGGFNGYTF. The CDR3 coding sequence is TGTGCCAGCAGTTTAGGGGGGTTCAATGGCTACACCTTC.

The gene calls are TRBV6-1 and TRBJ2-1, with 11 bases lining up with TRBD2. The V segment lost 6 bases and the J segment 3 bases; nucleotides outside the gene matches: 4. This CDR3 has 15 residues. The germline gives CDR1 MNHNS, CDR2 SASEGT. The CDR3 loop is CASRGTSGHYNEQFF. The DNA for the CDR3 is TGTGCCAGCAGAGGGACTAGCGGACACTACAATGAGCAGTTCTTC.

A few counts support this clonotype. The rearrangement uses TRBV6-1 and TRBJ2-3; TRBD2 matches at 8 bases. The ends lost 4 bases at V and 5 bases at J; junction bases unmatched: 14. Germline V gene lookup returns CDR1 MNHNS and CDR2 SASEGT. CDR3 length: 17 residues. CDR3 sequence: CASSAPVSGGIGDTQYF. The CDR3 region has the DNA TGTGCCAGCAGTGCCCCCGTAAGCGGGGGAATCGGAGATACGCAGTATTTT.

This chain connects TRBV10-2 to TRBJ2-7; D might be TRBD2 (5 bases). The germline CDR1 and CDR2 sequences are WSHSY and SAAADI. This CDR3 spans 12 amino acids. V was cut by 6 bases and J by 4 bases, with 10 bases left in between. CDR3 nucleotide sequence: TGCGCCAGCAGAGAGGGCAGATACGAGCAGTACTTC. Residues: CASREGRYEQYF.

The rearrangement joins TRBV6-2 or TRBV6-3 to TRBJ1-5; D gene uncertain. The germline V gene encodes CDR1 MNHEY and CDR2 SVGEGT. Trimming removed 5 bases at V and 7 bases at J, with 15 bases between. This CDR3 region has 14 residues. This CDR3 is CASSRPYAEQPQHF. The CDR3 DNA reads TGTGCCAGCAGTCGACCTTACGCGGAGCAGCCCCAGCATTTT.

The V and J genes are TRBV7-8 and TRBJ2-1; 10 bases align to TRBD1. With 4 bases clipped from V and 10 bases from J, the junction kept 7 bases outside the gene matches. The CDR3 is 14 amino acids. CDR1 is SGHVS and CDR2 is FQNEAQ in the germline V gene. The CDR3 bases are TGTGCCAGCAGCTCTACCGGGACAGGGGTAGAGCAGTTCTTC. Its translation is CASSSTGTGVEQFF.

This clonotype was seen a handful of times. This chain links TRBV7-2 with TRBJ1-6; 8 bases map to TRBD1. Germline CDR1 is SGHTA and CDR2 is FQGNSA. The CDR3 runs to 14 residues. V was pared by 3 bases and J by 10 bases, with 5 bases of the junction left unmatched. The CDR3 here is CASSLTGVGSPLHF. The CDR3 DNA is TGTGCCAGCAGCTTGACAGGGGTGGGGTCACCCCTCCACTTT.

This rearrangement joins TRBV7-9 to TRBJ2-7, with 7 nucleotides matching TRBD2. The CDR3 consists of 14 residues. Trimming at V came to 3 bases and at J to 3 bases, leaving 5 bases not matched to a gene. Germline V CDR1 and CDR2: SEHNR, FQNEAQ (reference sequence). CDR3 amino acids: CASSFPGDYYEQYF. In nucleotides, the CDR3 is TGTGCCAGCAGCTTTCCCGGGGACTACTACGAGCAGTACTTC.

The chain combines TRBV7-2 with TRBJ1-1; D is ambiguous. CDR3 size: 14 residues. The ends were cut back, 1 base at V and 3 bases at J, with 9 bases in the middle. The germline V gene encodes CDR1 SGHTA and CDR2 FQGNSA. CDR3 nucleotides: TGTGCCAGCAGCTTAGAACCGGGCGACACTGAAGCTTTCTTT. Its translation is CASSLEPGDTEAFF.

This chain links TRBV7-6 with TRBJ2-3; 8 bases fit TRBD1. This CDR3 has 16 amino acids. Germline V CDR1 and CDR2: SGHVS, FNYEAQ. The V gene end was trimmed by 4 bases and the J gene end by 0 bases; junction bases not matched to a gene: 6. In DNA, the CDR3 is TGTGCCAGCAGCTCCCGGGGGACAGGAAGCACAGATACGCAGTATTTT. Translated: CASSSRGTGSTDTQYF.

Ten or more counts support this clonotype. This chain uses TRBV12-3 or TRBV12-4 with TRBJ2-7; 13 bases align to TRBD2. This CDR3 contains 16 residues. Trimming at V came to 1 base and at J to 0 bases, leaving 0 bases not matched to a gene. CDR3 region: CASSLGLAGGSYEQYF. The DNA for the CDR3 is TGTGCCAGCAGTTTAGGACTAGCGGGGGGCTCCTACGAGCAGTACTTC.

The chain employs TRBV7-6 and TRBJ2-7; 14 nucleotides match TRBD2. Germline CDR1 SGHVS, CDR2 FNYEAQ. This CDR3 region has 16 residues. Trimming at V came to 5 bases and at J to 6 bases, leaving 9 bases not matched to a gene. CDR3 bases: TGTGCCAGCAGCGAAAATATGGGACTAGCGGGAGTCGAGCAGTACTTC. Its translation is CASSENMGLAGVEQYF.

This clonotype was observed at least ten times. This chain links TRBV24-1 with TRBJ1-5; tentatively, D is TRBD1 (5 bases). Germline lookup yields CDR1 KGHDR and CDR2 SFDVKD. Trimming shortened V by 2 bases and J by 5 bases, and 9 bases separated the two germline ends. The CDR3 spans 14 residues. CDR3 sequence (DNA): TGTGCCACCAGTGATTCCGACAGCGATCAGCCCCAGCATTTT. Its protein is CATSDSDSDQPQHF.